This T cell receptor beta chain was sequenced for a study of T cells expressing NK-cell markers. TCRdb derives one entry per CDR3 protein from the 5' RACE reads, leaving out DNA. This sample's table reports about 180,000 distinct CDR3 sequences. This CDR3 has 13 amino acids. Germline loops: CDR1 GTSNPN, CDR2 SVGIG (reference sequence). The sequenced material came from blood T cells: a sorted CD56 or NKG2C T cell subset, CD4+ or CD8+ T cells, or bulk PBMC T cells (not recorded which). The chain couples TRBV30 to TRBJ2-7. The TCR sequence derives from a woman between 18 and 69 years old in good health. The CDR3 spells CAWSWGTPYEQYF.